A selection of T cell receptor beta chains follows, all from one sample in a study of blood T cells in healthy people across ages. MiXCR, run by TCRdb on the 5' RACE reads, gives a single entry per CDR3 protein. The sample holds approximately 1,000,000 distinct CDR3 sequences; 40% to 45% are singletons and the top ten take 18%. The sample consisted of blood. The receptors stem from a woman in her fifties or sixties in good health. CDR3s include the opening cysteine and the closing phenylalanine or tryptophan. The D gene is left open where the match is weak. Not every row has a clone size; where given, it reads once, few, many or a size class.

V gene: TRBV3-1
J gene: TRBJ2-1
D gene: NA
clone size: once
CDR3 protein: CASSQRRIGMQFF
CDR3 DNA: TGTGCCAGCAGCCAACGCCGAATCGGGATGCAGTTCTTC

V gene: TRBV9
J gene: TRBJ2-1
D gene: NA
clone size: NA
CDR3 protein: CASSVLATNEQFF
CDR3 DNA: TGTGCCAGCAGCGTGTTAGCAACCAATGAGCAGTTCTTC

V gene: TRBV6-5
J gene: TRBJ2-7
D gene: TRBD2
clone size: NA
CDR3 protein: CASETTSGWFEQYF
CDR3 DNA: TGTGCCAGTGAGACGACTAGCGGGTGGTTCGAGCAGTACTTC

V gene: TRBV20-1
J gene: TRBJ2-4
D gene: TRBD2
clone size: NA
CDR3 protein: CSARRTSGEQYF
CDR3 DNA: TGCAGTGCTAGACGGACTAGCGGGGAGCAGTACTTC

V gene: TRBV27
J gene: TRBJ2-6
D gene: NA
clone size: few
CDR3 protein: CASRIWGSGANVLTF
CDR3 DNA: TGTGCCAGCAGGATTTGGGGTTCTGGGGCCAACGTCCTGACTTTC

V gene: TRBV4-2
J gene: TRBJ2-5
D gene: TRBD2
clone size: NA
CDR3 protein: CASSQGPSGRYQETQYF
CDR3 DNA: TGTGCCAGCAGCCAAGGGCCTAGCGGGAGGTACCAAGAGACCCAGTACTTC

V gene: TRBV3-1
J gene: TRBJ2-3
D gene: TRBD2
clone size: NA
CDR3 protein: CASSQTSGSVRSTDTQYF
CDR3 DNA: TGTGCCAGCAGTCAGACTAGCGGGAGTGTTAGGAGCACAGATACGCAGTATTTT

V gene: TRBV15
J gene: TRBJ2-7
D gene: NA
clone size: many
CDR3 protein: CATQSGTSIKYF
CDR3 DNA: TGTGCCACCCAATCCGGGACCTCCATCAAGTACTTC

V gene: TRBV4-2
J gene: TRBJ2-1
D gene: TRBD2
clone size: few
CDR3 protein: CASSQEPPGLASSEQFF
CDR3 DNA: TGTGCCAGCAGCCAAGAACCACCGGGACTAGCTTCCAGTGAGCAGTTCTTC

V gene: TRBV12-5
J gene: TRBJ2-7
D gene: TRBD2
clone size: NA
CDR3 protein: CASGSHPGLAAHNEQYF
CDR3 DNA: TGTGCTAGTGGTTCCCACCCCGGACTAGCGGCCCACAATGAGCAGTACTTC

V gene: TRBV28
J gene: TRBJ2-4
D gene: TRBD2
clone size: many
CDR3 protein: CASSLSTSGRLDIQYF
CDR3 DNA: TGTGCCAGCAGTTTATCAACTAGCGGGAGATTGGACATTCAGTACTTC

V gene: TRBV10-3
J gene: TRBJ2-6
D gene: NA
clone size: NA
CDR3 protein: CAISEGGDGANVLTF
CDR3 DNA: TGTGCCATCAGTGAAGGGGGAGATGGGGCCAACGTCCTGACTTTC

V gene: TRBV25-1
J gene: TRBJ2-5
D gene: TRBD2
clone size: NA
CDR3 protein: CASSDGGTSSETQYF
CDR3 DNA: TGTGCCAGCAGTGACGGCGGGACTAGCTCAGAGACCCAGTACTTC

V gene: TRBV6-1
J gene: TRBJ2-7
D gene: NA
clone size: NA
CDR3 protein: CASSETPQIYEQYF
CDR3 DNA: TGTGCCAGCAGTGAAACCCCTCAGATCTACGAGCAGTACTTC

V gene: TRBV5-6
J gene: TRBJ2-5
D gene: TRBD1
clone size: NA
CDR3 protein: CASRYPGTGMETQYF
CDR3 DNA: TGTGCCAGCAGATATCCCGGGACAGGGATGGAGACCCAGTACTTC

V gene: TRBV5-1
J gene: TRBJ2-3
D gene: NA
clone size: NA
CDR3 protein: CASSFWSSVGTDTQYF
CDR3 DNA: TGCGCCAGCAGCTTTTGGTCCAGCGTGGGTACAGATACGCAGTATTTT

V gene: TRBV30
J gene: TRBJ1-5
D gene: TRBD1
clone size: NA
CDR3 protein: CAARDSPFQPQHF
CDR3 DNA: TGTGCCGCCCGGGACAGCCCATTTCAGCCCCAGCATTTT